This TCR beta chain was retrieved from a study of CD8+CD57+ T cells in acquired aplastic anemia (dated by TCRdb to the late 2010s). About the study as a whole: On average, sorted CD4+ and CD8+ cells yielded around 3.4 ug of extracted DNA, with a range of about 0.19 to 30 ug. CD8+CD57+ expansion was defined as frequency above the mean frequency observed in healthy subjects. What the work shows at the level of the full study, not this receptor alone: Around 27 CD8+ CDR3 sequences were shared between patients and controls but appeared highly expressed in patients and within their immunodominant clones. Between patients and healthy controls, no significant difference in CD8+ Simpson's diversity was found (P=0.060).

Relative to germline, V is missing 1 base and J is missing 4 bases, with 4 bases of the junction outside any gene match. CDR1 and CDR2 are read off the germline V gene as MGHRA and YSYEKL. The CDR3 runs 15 amino acids, cysteine and phenylalanine included. Here the CDR3 DNA is all that survives: 45 bases in frame from base 1. About this clonotype itself: No cognate antigen has been identified for it. The sample holds no much larger clone one base away, and base qualities are not on file.

The patients picked for sequencing were ones in whom flow cytometry had shown an expansion of CD8+CD57+ cells. Every patient had a diagnosis of severe acquired aplastic anemia based on International Study of Aplastic Anemia and Agranulocytosis and Camitta criteria. No therapy had been received by the patients at the time of blood sampling. TCR repertoires of sorted CD4+ and CD8+ blood T cells from severe aplastic anemia patients and healthy subjects were deep-sequenced in the study. Patients were enrolled under clinicaltrials.gov protocols 00001620, 01623167, 00001397, 00071045, 00081523 and 00961064 in the USA. Ficoll-Paque density gradient centrifugation was used to isolate peripheral blood mononuclear cells. CD4+ and CD8+ T cells were sorted by FACS or magnetic beads before DNA extraction. Genomic DNA was used as template for profiling of TCR beta VDJ combinations and CDR3 sequences. An Illumina HiSeq 2000 was used for TCR repertoire sequencing. Processing in the source paper ran as follows. Repertoires were assessed using TRBV/TRBJ rearrangement plots, CDR3 size and DJ length profiles, and Simpson's diversity index. Whichever DNA sequence was most abundant in the deep sequencing data was defined as the immunodominant clone. CDR3 amino acid sequences were checked for sharing across subjects and were also compared against the VDJdb database and published repertoires. TCRdb handled the public reads itself, with Q25 trimming in fastp and clone calling in MiXCR, and kept productive beta chains. Rows matching on CDR3 protein sequence are summarized as one entry with the most common DNA and genes. TCRdb's processing, not the study's, gives the V and J calls here. A total of 150,000 to 200,000 distinct CDR3 sequences appear in this sample, 48% of them only once. The ten most abundant clones make up more than 30% of the sample.

The sequenced sample was sorted CD4+, CD8+, or CD8+CD57+ T cells (not recorded which) from PBMCs. The rearranged chain carries TRBV4-1 and TRBJ2-5, with 9 bases aligning to TRBD1. This sequence was found in a human donor with aplastic anemia. The DNA sequence reads TGCGCCAGCAGCCAAGCAGACAGGGGGGTAGAGACCCAGTACTTC. The resulting protein is CASSQADRGVETQYF.